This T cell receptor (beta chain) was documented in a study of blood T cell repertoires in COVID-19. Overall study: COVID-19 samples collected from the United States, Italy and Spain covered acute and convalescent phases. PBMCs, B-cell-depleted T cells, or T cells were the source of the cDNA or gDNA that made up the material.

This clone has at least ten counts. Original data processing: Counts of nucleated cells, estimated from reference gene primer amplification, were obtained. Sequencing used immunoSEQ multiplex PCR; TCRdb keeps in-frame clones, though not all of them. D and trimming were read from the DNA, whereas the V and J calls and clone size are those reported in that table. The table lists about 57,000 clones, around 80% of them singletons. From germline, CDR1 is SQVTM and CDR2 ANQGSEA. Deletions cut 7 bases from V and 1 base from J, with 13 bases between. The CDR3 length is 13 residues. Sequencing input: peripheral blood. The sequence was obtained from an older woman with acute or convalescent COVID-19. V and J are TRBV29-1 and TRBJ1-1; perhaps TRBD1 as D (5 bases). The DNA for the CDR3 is TGCAGCGGGAGGAGGGGAGAGAACACTGAAGCTTTCTTT. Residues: CSGRRGENTEAFF.